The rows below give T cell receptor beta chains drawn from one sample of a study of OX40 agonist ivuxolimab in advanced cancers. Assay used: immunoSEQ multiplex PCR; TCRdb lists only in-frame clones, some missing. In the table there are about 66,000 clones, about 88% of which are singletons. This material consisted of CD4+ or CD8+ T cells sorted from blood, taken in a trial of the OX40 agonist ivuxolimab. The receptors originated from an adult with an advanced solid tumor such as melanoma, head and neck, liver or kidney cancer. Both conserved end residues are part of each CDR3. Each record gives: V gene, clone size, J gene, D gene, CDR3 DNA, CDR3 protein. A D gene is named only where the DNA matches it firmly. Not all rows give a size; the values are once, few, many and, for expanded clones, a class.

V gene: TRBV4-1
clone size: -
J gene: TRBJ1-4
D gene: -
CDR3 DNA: TGCGCCAGCAGCCCGCAGAAAGGCAGTAATGAAAAACTGTTTTTT
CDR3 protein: CASSPQKGSNEKLFF

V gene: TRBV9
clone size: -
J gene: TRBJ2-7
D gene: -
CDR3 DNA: TGTGCCAGCAGCGCCCCGGGACGGCATTACGAGCAGTACTTC
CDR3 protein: CASSAPGRHYEQYF

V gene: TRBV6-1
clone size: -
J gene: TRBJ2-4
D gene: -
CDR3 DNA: TGTGCCAGCAGTGAATCGGGGATCGGACGAGGGAACTTC
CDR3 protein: CASSESGIGRGNF

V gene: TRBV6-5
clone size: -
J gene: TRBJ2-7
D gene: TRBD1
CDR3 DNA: TGTGCCAGCAGTTACTCTCCGGCAGGGGGTAACTTC
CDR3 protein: CASSYSPAGGNF

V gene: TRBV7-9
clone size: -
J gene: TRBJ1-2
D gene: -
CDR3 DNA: TGTGCCAGCAGCTTAGCGGGCGGGTACGGCGGCTACACCTTC
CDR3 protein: CASSLAGGYGGYTF

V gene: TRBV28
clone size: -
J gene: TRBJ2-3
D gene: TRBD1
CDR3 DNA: TGTGCCAGCAGTTATGGGAGGTGGGACAGGGACACAGATACGCAGTATTTT
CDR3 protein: CASSYGRWDRDTDTQYF

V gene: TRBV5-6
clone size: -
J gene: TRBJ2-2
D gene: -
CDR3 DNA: TGTGCCAGCAGTTTTGAGGCTCGCGGGGAGCTGTTTTTT
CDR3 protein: CASSFEARGELFF

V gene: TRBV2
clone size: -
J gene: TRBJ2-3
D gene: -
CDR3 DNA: TGTGCCAGCAGTTCCGGGATCCCGGCGGATACGCAGTATTTT
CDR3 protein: CASSSGIPADTQYF

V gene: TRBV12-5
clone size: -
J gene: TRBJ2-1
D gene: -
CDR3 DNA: TGTGCTAGTGCATTCGGGGACTACAATGAGCAGTTCTTC
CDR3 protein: CASAFGDYNEQFF

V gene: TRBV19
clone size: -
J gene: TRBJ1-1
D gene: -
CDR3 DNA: TGTGCCAGTAGTATTACAGTGAACACTGAAGCTTTCTTT
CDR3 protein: CASSITVNTEAFF

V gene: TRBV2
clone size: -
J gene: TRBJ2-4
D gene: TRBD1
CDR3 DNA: TGTGCCAGCAGTGAAGCAGGGGGCTCGAGTAACATTCAGTACTTC
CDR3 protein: CASSEAGGSSNIQYF

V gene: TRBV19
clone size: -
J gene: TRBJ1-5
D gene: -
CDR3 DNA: TGTGCCAGTAGTGTACAGGGTCGGGGTAAGCCCCAGCATTTT
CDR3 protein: CASSVQGRGKPQHF

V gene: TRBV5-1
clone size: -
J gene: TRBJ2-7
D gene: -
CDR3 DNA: TGCGCCAGCAGCTTGGGTCTAGACTCCTACGAGCAGTACTTC
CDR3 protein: CASSLGLDSYEQYF

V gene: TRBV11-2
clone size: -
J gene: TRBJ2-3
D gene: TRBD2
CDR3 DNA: TGTGCCAGCAGTTCCGGGACTAGCGGCTCCATTAGCACAGATACGCAGTATTTT
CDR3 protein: CASSSGTSGSISTDTQYF

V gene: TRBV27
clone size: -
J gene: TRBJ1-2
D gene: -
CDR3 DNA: TGTGCCAGCAGTTCCTCGGCAGGGCATGGCTACACCTTC
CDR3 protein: CASSSSAGHGYTF

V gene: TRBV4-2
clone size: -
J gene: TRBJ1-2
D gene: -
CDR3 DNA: TGTGCCAGCAGCCAAGCTCCCCCTGGCTGGGAAGTCTACACCTTC
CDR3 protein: CASSQAPPGWEVYTF

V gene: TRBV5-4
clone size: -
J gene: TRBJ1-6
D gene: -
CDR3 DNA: TGTGCCAGCAGCTTGGACAGCCTTTCACCCCTCCACTTT
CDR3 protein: CASSLDSLSPLHF

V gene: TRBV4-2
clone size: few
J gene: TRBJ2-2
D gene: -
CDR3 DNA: TGTGCCAGCAGCCAAGATCGAGCGAACACCGGGGAGCTGTTTTTT
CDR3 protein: CASSQDRANTGELFF

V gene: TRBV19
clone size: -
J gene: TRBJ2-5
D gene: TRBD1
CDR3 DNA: TGTGCCAGTAGTATAGGGGCAGGGGGAGAGACCCAGTACTTC
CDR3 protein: CASSIGAGGETQYF

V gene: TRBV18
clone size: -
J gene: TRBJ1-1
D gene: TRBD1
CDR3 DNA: TGTGCCAGCCGTATCGGGACAGGGAACTCCGAAGCTTTCTTT
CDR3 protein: CASRIGTGNSEAFF

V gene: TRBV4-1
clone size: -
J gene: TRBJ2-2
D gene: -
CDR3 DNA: TGCGCCAGCAGCCAAGATCTTAGACTTACACCCGGGGAGCTGTTTTTT
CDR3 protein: CASSQDLRLTPGELFF

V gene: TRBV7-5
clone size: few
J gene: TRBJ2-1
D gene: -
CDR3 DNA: TGTGCCAGAAGCTTCTCGGACTTTTCCCCAAGGGGGGGTGATGAGCAGTTCTTC
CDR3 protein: CARSFSDFSPRGGDEQFF

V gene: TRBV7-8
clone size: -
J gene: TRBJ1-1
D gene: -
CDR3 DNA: TGTGCCAGCAGCTTAGCGCGGGCAGAGAACACTGAAGCTTTCTTT
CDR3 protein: CASSLARAENTEAFF

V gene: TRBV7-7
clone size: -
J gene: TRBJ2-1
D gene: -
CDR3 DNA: TGTGCTAGCAGCCCAGAGAGGAGCTCCTACAATGAGCAGTTCTTC
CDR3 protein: CASSPERSSYNEQFF

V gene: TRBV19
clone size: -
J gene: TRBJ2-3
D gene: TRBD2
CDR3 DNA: TGTGCCAGTAGCCGCTCCCCTAGCGGGCGCACAGATACGCAGTATTTT
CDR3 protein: CASSRSPSGRTDTQYF

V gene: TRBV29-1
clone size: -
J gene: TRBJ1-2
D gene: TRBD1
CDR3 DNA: TGCAGCGTCGGGGACAGGGGGCGGATCGGAGGCTACACCTTC
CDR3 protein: CSVGDRGRIGGYTF

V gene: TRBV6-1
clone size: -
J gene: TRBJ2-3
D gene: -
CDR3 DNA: TGTGCCAGCAGTACCACAGATACGCAGTATTTT
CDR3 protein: CASSTTDTQYF

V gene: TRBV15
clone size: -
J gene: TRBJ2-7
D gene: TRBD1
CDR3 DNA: TGTGCCACCAGCAGGCGACAGGGTTTCGACGAGCAGTACTTC
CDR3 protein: CATSRRQGFDEQYF

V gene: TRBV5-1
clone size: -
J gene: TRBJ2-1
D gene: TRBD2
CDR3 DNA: TGCGCCAGCAGCTTGGTGGGGACTAGCCCCGACAATGAGCAGTTCTTC
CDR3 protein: CASSLVGTSPDNEQFF

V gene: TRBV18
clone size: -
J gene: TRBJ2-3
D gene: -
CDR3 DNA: TGTGCCAGCTCACCACAGACTAACACAGATACGCAGTATTTT
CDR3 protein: CASSPQTNTDTQYF

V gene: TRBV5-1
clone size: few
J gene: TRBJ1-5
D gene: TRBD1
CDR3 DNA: TGCGCCAGCAGCCCTGGGACAGATCAGCCCCAGCATTTT
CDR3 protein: CASSPGTDQPQHF

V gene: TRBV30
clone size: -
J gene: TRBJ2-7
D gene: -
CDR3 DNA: TGTGCCTGGAGCCCGACAGCCAACACCCCCTACGAGCAGTACTTC
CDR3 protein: CAWSPTANTPYEQYF

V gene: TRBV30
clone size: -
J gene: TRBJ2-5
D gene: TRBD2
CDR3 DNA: TGTGCCTCCGAGACTAGCGGGAAGACCCAGTACTTC
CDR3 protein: CASETSGKTQYF

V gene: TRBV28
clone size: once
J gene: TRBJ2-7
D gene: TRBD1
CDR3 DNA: TGTGCCAGCAGCTTCCACCGGGACAGCTCCTACGAGCAGTACTTC
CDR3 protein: CASSFHRDSSYEQYF

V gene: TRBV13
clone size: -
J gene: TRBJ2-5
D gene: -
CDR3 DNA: TGTGCCAGCAGCCCGGTAGCTCCAGAGACCCAGTACTTC
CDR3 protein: CASSPVAPETQYF

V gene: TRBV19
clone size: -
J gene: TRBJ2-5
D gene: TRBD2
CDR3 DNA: TGTGCCAGTAGGAGACTAGCGGGAGGGCAAGAGACCCAGTACTTC
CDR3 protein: CASRRLAGGQETQYF

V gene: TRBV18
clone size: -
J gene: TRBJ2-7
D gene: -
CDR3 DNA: TGTGCCAGCTCACCGAACCCGGACATCAACTACGAGCAGTACTTC
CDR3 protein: CASSPNPDINYEQYF

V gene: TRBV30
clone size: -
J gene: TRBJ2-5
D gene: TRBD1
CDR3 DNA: TGTGCCTGGAGTACGGGAACCGGGACAGGGGAAGAGACCCAGTACTTC
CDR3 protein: CAWSTGTGTGEETQYF

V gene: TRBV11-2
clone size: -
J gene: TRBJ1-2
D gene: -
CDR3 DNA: TGTGCCAGCAGCTCCCGGGCCTCGAGGGACTATGGCTACACCTTC
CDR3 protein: CASSSRASRDYGYTF

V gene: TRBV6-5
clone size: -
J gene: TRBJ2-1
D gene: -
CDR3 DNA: TGTGCCAGCAGTTACTCAAGGAGCTCCTACAATGAGCAGTTCTTC
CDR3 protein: CASSYSRSSYNEQFF

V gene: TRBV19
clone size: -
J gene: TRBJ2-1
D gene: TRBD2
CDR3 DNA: TGTGCCAGTAGGCCAAAGGGACTAGCGGGAGAAAATGAGCAGTTCTTC
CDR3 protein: CASRPKGLAGENEQFF

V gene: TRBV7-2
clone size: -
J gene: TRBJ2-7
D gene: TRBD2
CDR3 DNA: TGTGCCAGCAGCTCGTCTAGCGGGGGGTCCTACGAGCAGTACTTC
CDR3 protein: CASSSSSGGSYEQYF

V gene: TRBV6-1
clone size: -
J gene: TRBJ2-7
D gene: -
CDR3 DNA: TGTGCCAGCAGACCAGGGAACTACGAGCAGTACTTC
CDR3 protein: CASRPGNYEQYF

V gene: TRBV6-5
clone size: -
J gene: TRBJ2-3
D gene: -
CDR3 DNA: TGTGCCAGCAGTTACTCTCCGTGGACTACGCAGTATTTT
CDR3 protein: CASSYSPWTTQYF

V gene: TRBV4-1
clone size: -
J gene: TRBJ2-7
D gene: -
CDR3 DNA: TGCGCCAGCAGCCAAACCCAGGAGGGGACAGCCTACGAGCAGTACTTC
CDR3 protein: CASSQTQEGTAYEQYF

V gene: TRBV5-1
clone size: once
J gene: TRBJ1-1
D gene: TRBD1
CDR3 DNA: TGCGCCAGCAGCCCCGGGACAGGGGGAACTGAAGCTTTCTTT
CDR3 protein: CASSPGTGGTEAFF

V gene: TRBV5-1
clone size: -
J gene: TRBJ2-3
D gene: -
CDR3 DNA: TGCGCCAGCAGCTTATACGACACAGATACGCAGTATTTT
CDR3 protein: CASSLYDTDTQYF

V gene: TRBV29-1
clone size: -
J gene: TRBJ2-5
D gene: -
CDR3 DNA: TGCAGCGTTGTGCCCACTAGTCGGGAGACCCAGTACTTC
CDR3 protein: CSVVPTSRETQYF

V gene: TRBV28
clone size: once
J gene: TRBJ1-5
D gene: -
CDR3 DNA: TGTGCCAGCAGTTTAGTTGAATATAGCAATCAGCCCCAGCATTTT
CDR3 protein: CASSLVEYSNQPQHF

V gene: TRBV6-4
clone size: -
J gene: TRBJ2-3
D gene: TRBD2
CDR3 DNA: TGTGCCAGCAGCCCGGGACTAGCGGGTTTCAAAGATACGCAGTATTTT
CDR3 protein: CASSPGLAGFKDTQYF

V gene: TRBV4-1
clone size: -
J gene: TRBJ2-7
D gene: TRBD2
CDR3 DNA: TGCGCCAGCAGCCGGGCACTAGCGGGATCCAGCGAGCAGTACTTC
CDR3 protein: CASSRALAGSSEQYF

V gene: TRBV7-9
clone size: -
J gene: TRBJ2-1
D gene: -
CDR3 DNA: TGTGCCAGCAGCTTACAAAGGGCTTACTTTTACAATGAGCAGTTCTTC
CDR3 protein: CASSLQRAYFYNEQFF

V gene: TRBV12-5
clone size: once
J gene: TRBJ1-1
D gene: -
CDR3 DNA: TGTGCTAGTGGTTCGGGAGAGGGAATCACTGAAGCTTTCTTT
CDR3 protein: CASGSGEGITEAFF

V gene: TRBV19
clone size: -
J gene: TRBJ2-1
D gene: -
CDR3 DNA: TGTGCCAGTAGTGGGGGCAAAGGGACTATCGGCTACAATGAGCAGTTCTTC
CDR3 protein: CASSGGKGTIGYNEQFF

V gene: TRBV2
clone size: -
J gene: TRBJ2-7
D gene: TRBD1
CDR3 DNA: TGTGCCAGCAATGATTACCAGGGGGCCAACGAGCAGTACTTC
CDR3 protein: CASNDYQGANEQYF

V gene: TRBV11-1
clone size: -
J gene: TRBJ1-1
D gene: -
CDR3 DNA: TGTGCCAGCAGCTTAATGAGGAACACTGAAGCTTTCTTT
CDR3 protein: CASSLMRNTEAFF

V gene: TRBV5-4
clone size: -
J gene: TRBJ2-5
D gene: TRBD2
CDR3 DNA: TGTGCCAGCAGCTTGGCGGGAGGCGATGAGACCCAGTACTTC
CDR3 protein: CASSLAGGDETQYF

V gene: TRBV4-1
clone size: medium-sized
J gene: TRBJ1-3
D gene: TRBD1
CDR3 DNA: TGCGCCAGCAGCCCTCCGAGCTCGGGACAGGGCTCTGGAAACACCATATATTTT
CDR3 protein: CASSPPSSGQGSGNTIYF

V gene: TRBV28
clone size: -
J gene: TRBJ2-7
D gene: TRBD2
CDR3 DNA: TGTGCCACCCAACGGCGGGAGTTGAGCAGGCAGTACTTC
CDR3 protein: CATQRRELSRQYF